Here is one T cell receptor beta chain with its context. The data belong to a study of control samples from healthy donors and cancer patients. TCRdb's copy holds only in-frame clones and misses some; the assay was immunoSEQ multiplex PCR. The sample yields over 100,000 clones, 90% seen once. Germline CDR1 MDHEN, CDR2 SYDVKM. Trimming took off 6 bases at V and 8 bases at J, with 17 bases between the two ends. The CDR3 contains 13 residues. The TCR sequence derives from a human donor in good health. The donor label of this sample is uncertain. This sequence joins TRBV28 and TRBJ2-7, with D unresolved. Input material: blood. The CDR3 bases are TGTGCCAGCAGCTATCCCCATAAGGTTCAGCAGTACTTC. Amino acids: CASSYPHKVQQYF.